These T cell receptor beta chains were read from a single sample in a study of blood T cell repertoires in COVID-19. The table came from immunoSEQ multiplex PCR; TCRdb's copy has only in-frame clones and leaves some out. Among around 25,000 clones, roughly 90% were seen once, and the ten largest hold approximately 2.6%. Specimen: peripheral blood. The receptors stem from a human donor in a cohort sampled during active COVID-19. Each CDR3 is given with its conserved first and last residue. A D gene is named only where the DNA matches it firmly. The size entry is marked missing in some rows and otherwise reads once, few, many or a size class.

J,size,D,V,DNA,CDR3
TRBJ1-4,.,TRBD1,TRBV28,TGTGCCAGCAGCTCGGGACAGGGTGAAAAACTGTTTTTT,CASSSGQGEKLFF
TRBJ2-2,.,TRBD2,TRBV6-5,TGTGCCAGTCGACTAGCGGGGGGGCATAGCGGGGAGCTGTTTTTT,CASRLAGGHSGELFF
TRBJ1-6,.,TRBD1,TRBV14,TGTGCCAGCAGCCGGGACAGGGGCTTCTCCTATAATTCACCCCTCCACTTT,CASSRDRGFSYNSPLHF
TRBJ2-4,.,.,TRBV6-6,TGTGCCAGCAGTTATCAAGTCCTACTAGCCAAAAACATTCAGTACTTC,CASSYQVLLAKNIQYF
TRBJ1-2,.,.,TRBV10-3,TGTGCCATCAGCACCCGCCGGCTGGACATTAACTATGGCTACACCTTC,CAISTRRLDINYGYTF
TRBJ2-2,few,.,TRBV4-2,TGTGCCAGCAGCCAAGATTGGAGAGGGGAGCTGTTTTTT,CASSQDWRGELFF
TRBJ1-1,.,TRBD1,TRBV10-3,TGTGCCACCGGACAGGGGGCAATGAATCCGTCGAACACTGAAGCTTTCTTT,CATGQGAMNPSNTEAFF
TRBJ2-7,.,.,TRBV12-3/TRBV12-4,TGTGCCAGCAGTTTACGGTCAGGGGAGCAGTACTTC,CASSLRSGEQYF
TRBJ1-1,.,.,TRBV10-1,TGCGCCAGCAGTGACCAGAACACTGAAGCTTTCTTT,CASSDQNTEAFF
TRBJ2-7,.,.,TRBV28,TGTGCCAGCGGAGGAAGCTACGAGCAGTACTTC,CASGGSYEQYF
TRBJ1-1,once,.,TRBV25-1,TGTGCCAGCAGTCACTTTGGCGGGGCTCGGGGAGAAGCTTTCTTT,CASSHFGGARGEAFF
TRBJ1-1,.,.,TRBV28,TGTGCCAGCAGTTTACAGGGTAACACTGAAGCTTTCTTT,CASSLQGNTEAFF
TRBJ1-1,few,.,TRBV2,TGTGCCAGCACCCCGTATCGAGACACTGAAGCTTTCTTT,CASTPYRDTEAFF
TRBJ2-7,once,TRBD1,TRBV7-9,TGTGCCAGCAGCCGACTGGGACAGGGGGCCCACGAGCAGTACTTC,CASSRLGQGAHEQYF
TRBJ2-5,.,.,TRBV21-1,TGTGCCAGCAGCAAAGTGACACAGGTGTCTCGCGGGAACCAAGAGACCCAGTACTTC,CASSKVTQVSRGNQETQYF
TRBJ2-7,few,.,TRBV23-1,TGCGCCAGCAGGGTACTGGGACACGAGAAGTTCGAGCAGTACTTC,CASRVLGHEKFEQYF